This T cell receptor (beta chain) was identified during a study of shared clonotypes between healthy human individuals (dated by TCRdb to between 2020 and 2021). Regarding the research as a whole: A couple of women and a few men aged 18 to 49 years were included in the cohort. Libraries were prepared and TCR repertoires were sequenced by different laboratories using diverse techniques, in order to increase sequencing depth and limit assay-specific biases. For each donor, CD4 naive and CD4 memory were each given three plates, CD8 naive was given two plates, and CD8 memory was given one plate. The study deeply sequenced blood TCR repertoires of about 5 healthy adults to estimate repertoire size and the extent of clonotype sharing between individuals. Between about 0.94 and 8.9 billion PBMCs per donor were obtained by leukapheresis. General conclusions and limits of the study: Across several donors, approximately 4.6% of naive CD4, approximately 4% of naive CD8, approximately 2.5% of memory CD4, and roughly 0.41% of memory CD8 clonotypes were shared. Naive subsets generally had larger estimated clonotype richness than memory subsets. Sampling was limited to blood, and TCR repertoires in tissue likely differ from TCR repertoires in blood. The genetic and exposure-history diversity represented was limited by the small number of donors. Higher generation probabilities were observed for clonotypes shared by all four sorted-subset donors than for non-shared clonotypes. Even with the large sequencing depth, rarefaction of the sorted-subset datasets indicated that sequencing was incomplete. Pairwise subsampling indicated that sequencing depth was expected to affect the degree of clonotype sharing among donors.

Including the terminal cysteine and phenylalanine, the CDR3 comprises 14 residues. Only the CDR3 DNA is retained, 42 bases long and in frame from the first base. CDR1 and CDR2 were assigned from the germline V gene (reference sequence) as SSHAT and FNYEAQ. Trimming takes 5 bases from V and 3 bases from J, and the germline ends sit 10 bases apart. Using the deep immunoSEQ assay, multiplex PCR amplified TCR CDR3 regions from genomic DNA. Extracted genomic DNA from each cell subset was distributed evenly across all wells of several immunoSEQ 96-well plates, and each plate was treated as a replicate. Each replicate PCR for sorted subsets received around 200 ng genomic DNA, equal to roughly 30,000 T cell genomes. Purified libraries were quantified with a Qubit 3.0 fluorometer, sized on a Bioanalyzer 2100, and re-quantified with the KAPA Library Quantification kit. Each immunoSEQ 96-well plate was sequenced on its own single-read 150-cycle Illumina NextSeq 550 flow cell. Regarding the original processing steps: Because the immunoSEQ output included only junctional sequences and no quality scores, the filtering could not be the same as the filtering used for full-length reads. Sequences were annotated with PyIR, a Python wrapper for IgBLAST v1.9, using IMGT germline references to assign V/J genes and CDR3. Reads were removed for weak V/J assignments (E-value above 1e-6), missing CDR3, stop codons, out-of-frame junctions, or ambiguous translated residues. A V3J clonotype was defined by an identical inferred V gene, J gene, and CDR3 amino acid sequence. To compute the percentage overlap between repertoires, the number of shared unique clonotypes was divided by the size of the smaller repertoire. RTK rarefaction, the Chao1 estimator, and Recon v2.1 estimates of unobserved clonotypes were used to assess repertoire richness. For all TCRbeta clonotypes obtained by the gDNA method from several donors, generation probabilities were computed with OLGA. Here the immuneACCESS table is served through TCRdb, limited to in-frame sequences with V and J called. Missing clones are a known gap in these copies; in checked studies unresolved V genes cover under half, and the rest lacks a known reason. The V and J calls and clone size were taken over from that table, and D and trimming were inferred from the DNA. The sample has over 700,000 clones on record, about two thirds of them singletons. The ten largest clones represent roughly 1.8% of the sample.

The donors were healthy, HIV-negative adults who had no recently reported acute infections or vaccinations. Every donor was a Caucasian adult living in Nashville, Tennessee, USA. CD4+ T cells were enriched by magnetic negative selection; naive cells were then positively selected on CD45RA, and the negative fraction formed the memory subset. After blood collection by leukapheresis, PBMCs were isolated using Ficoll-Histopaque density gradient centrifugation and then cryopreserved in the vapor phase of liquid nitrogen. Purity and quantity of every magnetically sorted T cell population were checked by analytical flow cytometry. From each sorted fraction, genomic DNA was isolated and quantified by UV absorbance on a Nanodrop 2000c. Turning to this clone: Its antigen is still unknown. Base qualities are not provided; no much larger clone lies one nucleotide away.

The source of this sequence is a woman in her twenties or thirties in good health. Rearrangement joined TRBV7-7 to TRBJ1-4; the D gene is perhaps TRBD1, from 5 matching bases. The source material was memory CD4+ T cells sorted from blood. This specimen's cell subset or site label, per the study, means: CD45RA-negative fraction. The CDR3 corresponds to CASSAGPANEKLFF. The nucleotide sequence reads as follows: TGTGCCAGCAGCGCGGGACCGGCTAATGAAAAACTGTTTTTT.